The next 3 T cell receptor beta chains were all read from a single sample in a study of blood T cell repertoires in COVID-19. Profiling relied on immunoSEQ multiplex PCR, and the TCRdb table lists in-frame clones only, not all of them. The data contain about 430,000 clones, about 88% of them singletons. Material for sequencing was PBMCs or T cells enriched from blood (not recorded which). The receptors were gathered from a woman under 30 who had been exposed to COVID-19.

J is TRBJ2-5 and V is TRBV12-3 or TRBV12-4; the match to TRBD2 covers 7 bases. The CDR3 runs 12 residues. Trimming took 8 bases from V and 2 from J; bases not matched to a gene: 2. The CDR3 reads CASGSGQETQYF. The DNA for the CDR3 is TGTGCCAGCGGTAGCGGGCAAGAGACCCAGTACTTC.

The genes are TRBV9 and TRBJ2-1; 9 bases fit TRBD2. The junction had 15 bases not matched to a gene; V was cut back by 4 bases and J by 7 bases. The CDR3 spans 17 residues. CDR1 and CDR2 from the germline V gene are SGDLS and YYNGEE. The CDR3 DNA is TGTGCCAGCAGCCCCGAAGGGGCGGGGGGGCCGTGGAATGAGCAGTTCTTC. Protein: CASSPEGAGGPWNEQFF.

The chain carries TRBV13 and TRBJ2-1; maybe TRBD1 (6 bases). CDR1 is PRHDT, CDR2 FYEKMQ, per germline (reference sequence). Trimming cost V 6 bases and J 4 bases, with 16 bases left between them. The CDR3 contains 15 residues. This chain's CDR3 is CASSPEDSLYNEQFF. Written as DNA, the CDR3 is TGTGCCAGCAGTCCGGAGGACAGCCTTTACAATGAGCAGTTCTTC.